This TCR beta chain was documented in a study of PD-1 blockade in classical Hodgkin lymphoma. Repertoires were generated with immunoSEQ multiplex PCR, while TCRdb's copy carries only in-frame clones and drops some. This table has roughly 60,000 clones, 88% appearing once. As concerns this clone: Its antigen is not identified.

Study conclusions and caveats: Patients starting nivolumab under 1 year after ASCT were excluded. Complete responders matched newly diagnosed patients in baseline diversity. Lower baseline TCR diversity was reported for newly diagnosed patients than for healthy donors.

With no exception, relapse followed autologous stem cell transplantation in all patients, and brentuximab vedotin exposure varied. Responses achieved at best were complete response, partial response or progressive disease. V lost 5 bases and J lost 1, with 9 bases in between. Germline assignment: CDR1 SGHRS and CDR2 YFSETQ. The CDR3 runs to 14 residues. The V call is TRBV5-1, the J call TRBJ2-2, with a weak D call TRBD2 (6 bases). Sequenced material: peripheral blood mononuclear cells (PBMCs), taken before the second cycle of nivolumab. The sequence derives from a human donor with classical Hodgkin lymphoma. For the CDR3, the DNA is TGCGCCAGCAGGATAGCGGTGAACACCGGGGAGCTGTTTTTT. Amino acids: CASRIAVNTGELFF.